This entry lists 5 T cell receptor beta chains sequenced from one sample in a study of control samples from healthy donors and cancer patients. Generated by immunoSEQ multiplex PCR, the TCRdb table keeps only in-frame clones and is missing some. The profile shows about 150,000 clones, approximately 93% of them singletons. The sequencing input was blood. Every receptor here comes from a man between 18 and 29 years old in good health.

This sequence joins TRBV7-9 and TRBJ1-2; D call uncertain. V was pared by 11 bases and J by 2 bases, with 15 bases between. This CDR3 contains 13 residues. The germline V gene has CDR1 SEHNR and CDR2 FQNEAQ (reference sequence). The CDR3, as DNA: TGTGCCTCCAAACCGGCAGGAAACTATGGCTACACCTTC. Protein sequence: CASKPAGNYGYTF.

The gene calls are TRBV7-9 and TRBJ1-6; 7 positions match TRBD1. The CDR3 sequence is 14 residues long. The V segment lost 1 base and the J segment 14 bases; nucleotides outside the gene matches: 8. The germline V gene encodes CDR1 SEHNR and CDR2 FQNEAQ (reference sequence). Here the CDR3 reads CASSLEGQKVSLHF. CDR3 in DNA: TGTGCCAGCAGCTTAGAGGGACAGAAGGTTTCCCTCCACTTT.

This CDR3 reads CASSRGQTNTGELFF. The CDR3 DNA reads as TGCGCCAGCAGCAGGGGACAGACCAACACCGGGGAGCTGTTTTTT. The chain employs TRBV5-1 and TRBJ2-2; TRBD1 aligns across 7 bases. CDR1 SGHRS and CDR2 YFSETQ come from the germline V gene. The trim removed 4 bases at V and 2 bases at J, leaving 5 bases unmatched. The CDR3 spans 15 residues.

The V and J genes are TRBV28 and TRBJ1-5; D is perhaps TRBD1 (5 bases). Germline V gene data show CDR1 as MDHEN and CDR2 as SYDVKM. The CDR3 spans 16 residues. The V and J ends lost 6 bases and 0 bases respectively, with 15 bases between them. In DNA, the CDR3 is TGTGCCAGCAGATCCTGGGCCCAGGGTAGCAATCAGCCCCAGCATTTT. It is translated as CASRSWAQGSNQPQHF.

This clone was seen once. The genes are TRBV19 and TRBJ1-4; D is unclear. The CDR3 totals 14 residues. V was clipped by 8 bases and J by 0 bases, with 10 bases between them. The germline V gene encodes CDR1 LNHDA and CDR2 SQIVND (reference sequence). The CDR3 coding sequence is TGTGCCAGTGGAGCTACCTCAACTAATGAAAAACTGTTTTTT. Its protein is CASGATSTNEKLFF.